A single sample is the source of the 9 T cell receptor beta chains below, sequenced in a study of T cells in Graves' hyperthyroidism and ophthalmopathy. RNA transcripts yielded amplified TCR beta CDR3 regions. TCR CDR3 regions were first amplified by RT-PCR with HTBI primers. In TCRdb, the multiplex PCR reads were re-called with MiXCR into one record per CDR3 protein. The sample comprises 370,000 or so distinct CDR3 sequences, around 16% of which are singletons, and about a quarter rests with the top ten. Material for sequencing was blood. Receptor source: a woman aged 18 to 35 with Graves' hyperthyroidism that later progressed to Graves' ophthalmopathy.

The chain links TRBV20-1 to TRBJ1-3; no clear D gene. V dropped 3 bases and J dropped 0 bases, with 12 bases sitting between them. The CDR3 extends over 15 amino acids. Germline V lookup: CDR1 DFQATT, CDR2 SNEGSKA (reference sequence). This CDR3 is CSASDTPSSGNTIYF. As DNA, the CDR3 is TGCAGTGCTAGTGATACACCCAGCTCTGGAAACACCATATATTTT.

This clonotype appeared a few times. The chain links TRBV27 to TRBJ1-5, with TRBD1 matching over 7 bases. This CDR3 has 16 residues. CDR1 and CDR2 from the germline V gene are MNHEY and SMNVEV (reference sequence). The junction had 11 bases not matched to a gene; V was cut back by 6 bases and J by 3 bases. The CDR3 protein is CASSRYPGQYNQPQHF. CDR3 bases: TGTGCCAGCAGCCGTTATCCGGGACAGTACAATCAGCCCCAGCATTTT.

This clonotype was seen ten or more times. The V and J genes are TRBV11-2 and TRBJ2-7; 7 bases are shared with TRBD1. There are 14 residues in the CDR3. J gave up 4 bases and V 6 bases, and 9 bases lay outside the gene matches. CDR1 is SGHAT and CDR2 is FQNNGV in the germline V gene. DNA for the CDR3: TGTGCCAGCAGTTCATACAGGGGCTCGTACGAGCAGTACTTC. It translates to CASSSYRGSYEQYF.

This clonotype has just a few counts. The chain links TRBV4-1 to TRBJ2-3, with 10 bases that match TRBD2. The J segment lost 10 bases and the V segment lost 1 base, leaving 2 bases of the junction unmatched. The germline gives CDR1 MGHRA, CDR2 YSYEKL. This CDR3 region has 13 residues. In DNA form, the CDR3 reads TGCGCCAGCAGCCAAGCGACTAGCGGGCCGCAGTATTTT. This encodes CASSQATSGPQYF.

This clonotype occurred a few times. J is TRBJ1-1 and V is TRBV7-2; 9 nucleotides align to TRBD1. Trimming took 1 base from V and 5 from J; bases not matched to a gene: 2. Germline-derived CDR1 and CDR2 are SGHTA and FQGNSA. The CDR3 sequence is 14 residues long. The CDR3 protein is CASSLGQGVTEAFF. In DNA form, the CDR3 reads TGTGCCAGCAGCTTAGGACAGGGGGTTACTGAAGCTTTCTTT.

Comment on this clonotype: Possible read error: a much larger clone is one base away. The V and J genes are TRBV6-1 and TRBJ1-5; D is possibly TRBD1 (5 bases). CDR1 MNHNS and CDR2 SASEGT come from the germline V gene. The CDR3 runs 15 residues. Trimming removed 7 bases at V and 3 bases at J, with 16 bases between. CDR3 sequence (DNA): TGTGCCAGCACCCAGGTAGCAGGGCTCAATCAGCCCCAGCATTTT. It specifies CASTQVAGLNQPQHF.

V usage is TRBV4-3 and J usage is TRBJ2-2, with no clear D. Trimming took off 3 bases at V and 0 bases at J, with 8 bases between the two ends. Germline CDR1 and CDR2: LGHNA and YSLEER. The CDR3 consists of 15 residues. For the CDR3, the DNA is TGCGCCAGCAGCCAGAGACGGTCGAACACCGGGGAGCTGTTTTTT. Translating it yields CASSQRRSNTGELFF.

There are many counts of this clonotype. J is TRBJ1-2 and V is TRBV7-8; D is undetermined. Germline CDR1 reads SGHVS; CDR2 reads FQNEAQ. Between the trimmed V and J ends, which lost 2 bases and 3 bases, there was a span of 10 bases. The CDR3 length is 14 residues. In DNA, the CDR3 is TGTGCCAGCAGCTTAACTGGCCAGTACTATGGCTACACCTTC. This translates into CASSLTGQYYGYTF.

Many counts were recorded for this clonotype. This chain uses TRBV7-9 with TRBJ2-1; 8 nucleotides match TRBD2. The V and J ends lost 3 bases and 7 bases, in that order; junction bases with no gene match: 5. Germline-derived CDR1 and CDR2 are SEHNR and FQNEAQ (reference sequence). The CDR3 runs 14 residues. For the CDR3, the DNA is TGTGCCAGCAGCTTTGCCGGGAGGGGGAATGAGCAGTTCTTC. Its protein product is CASSFAGRGNEQFF.